One sample yielded the 10 T cell receptor beta chains listed below, sequenced in a study of early T cells in non-severe SARS-CoV-2 infection (dated by TCRdb to the early 2020s). Library creation used 5' RACE. Sequencing was carried out with a NextSeq 500. Using fastp trimming at Q25 and MiXCR clonotype assembly, TCRdb reanalyzed the public sequencing data and kept in-frame beta chains. Rows with one shared CDR3 protein collapse into an entry with the most common genes and DNA. This sample comprises 30,000 or so distinct CDR3 sequences, approximately 5.6% of them detected only once. The top ten clonotypes cover roughly a quarter of the sample. Input material: whole blood. All receptors derive from an adult who was a healthcare worker with PCR-confirmed SARS-CoV-2 infection or an uninfected control (not recorded which).

This clonotype was detected ten times or more. For the CDR3, the DNA is TGTGCCAGCAGCCCGACACCCAGTACTGAAGCTTTCTTT. Encoded protein: CASSPTPSTEAFF. This sequence joins TRBV3-1 and TRBJ1-1; D gene ambiguous. CDR3 length equals 13 residues. CDR1 is LGHDT, CDR2 YNNKEL, per germline (reference sequence). V was clipped by 4 bases and J by 5 bases, with 11 bases between them. The entire variable domain, with the rest obtained from reference TRBV3-1 and TRBJ1-1, is as follows: DTAVSQTPKYLVTQMGNDKSIKCEQNLGHDTMYWYKQDSKKFLKIMFSYNNKELIINETVPNRFSPKSPDKAHLNLHINSLELGDSAVYFCASSPTPSTEAFFGQGTRLTVV.

This clonotype was counted at least ten times. J is TRBJ1-6 and V is TRBV7-2; the match to TRBD1 covers 8 bases. V lost 6 bases to trimming and J lost 9 bases; unmatched junction nucleotides: 13. There are 16 residues in the CDR3. The V gene's germline CDR1 is SGHTA and CDR2 FQGNSA. The CDR3 is CASRLGSGQGISPLHF. As DNA, the CDR3 is TGTGCCAGCAGACTTGGGAGTGGACAGGGCATTTCACCCCTCCACTTT. Variable domain in full (rest from reference TRBV7-2 and TRBJ1-6): GAGVSQSPSNKVTEKGKDVELRCDPISGHTALYWYRQSLGQGLEFLIYFQGNSAPDKSGLPSDRFSAERTGGSVSTLTIQRTQQEDSAVYLCASRLGSGQGISPLHFGNGTRLTVT.

In this sample, this clonotype turned up many times. Here the CDR3 DNA reads TGTGCCAGCAGTCCCACCGGGACAGGGGTTTATGGGGCCAACGTCCTGACTTTC. Translating it yields CASSPTGTGVYGANVLTF. The chain joins TRBV28 to TRBJ2-6, with 10 bases fitting TRBD1. Germline V gives CDR1 MDHEN, CDR2 SYDVKM. The CDR3 loop spans 18 amino acids. Trimming cost V 5 bases and J 3 bases; bases outside gene matches: 10.

There are many counts of this clonotype. The chain carries TRBV9 and TRBJ2-7, with 7 positions matching TRBD2. The germline V gene has CDR1 SGDLS and CDR2 YYNGEE. V dropped 0 bases and J dropped 7; count of bases not matched to a gene: 7. The CDR3 loop spans 14 amino acids. The CDR3 sequence is CASSVGFWGGEQYF. For the CDR3, the DNA is TGTGCCAGCAGCGTAGGGTTTTGGGGAGGGGAGCAGTACTTC. Based on the CDR3 plus reference TRBV9 and TRBJ2-7, the full variable domain is DSGVTQTPKHLITATGQRVTLRCSPRSGDLSVYWYQQSLDQGLQFLIQYYNGEERAKGNILERFSAQQFPDLHSELNLSSLELGDSALYFCASSVGFWGGEQYFGPGTRLTVT.

This clonotype was recorded at least ten times. The rearrangement uses TRBV27 and TRBJ2-4; 7 bases are a match to TRBD2. The CDR3 loop spans 15 amino acids. Per germline, CDR1 MNHEY and CDR2 SMNVEV (reference sequence). Trimming removed 5 bases from V and 8 bases from J; junction bases left unmatched: 12. CDR3: CASSLNVGRGDIQYF. CDR3 DNA sequence: TGTGCCAGCAGTCTAAACGTGGGCCGGGGGGACATTCAGTACTTC.

This clonotype occurred many times. The V call is TRBV20-1, the J call TRBJ1-1; D is ambiguous. The germline V and J ends were trimmed by 0 bases and 3 bases, with 14 bases remaining between them. CDR1 is DFQATT and CDR2 is SNEGSKA in the germline V gene (reference sequence). The CDR3 contains 15 residues. DNA for the CDR3: TGCAGTGCTAGAGATCTCGCAGGCCCCTACACTGAAGCTTTCTTT. Translation: CSARDLAGPYTEAFF.

The CDR3 region is CAIGQDNQPQHF. The CDR3 region has the DNA TGTGCCATCGGACAGGACAATCAGCCCCAGCATTTT. This sequence joins TRBV10-3 and TRBJ1-5, with 7 bases aligning to TRBD1. Trimming cost V 8 bases and J 3 bases; bases outside gene matches: 1. Germline values: CDR1 ENHRY, CDR2 SYGVKD. CDR3 length equals 12 residues.

About this clonotype itself: This may arise from a read error, as a much more abundant clone is one base away. No conserved phenylalanine or tryptophan is present at the end of the CDR3, so a read error is the likely explanation. The V and J genes are TRBV12-3 or TRBV12-4 and TRBJ2-3; D unresolved. The CDR3 consists of 12 residues. V was trimmed by 3 bases and J by 2 bases, leaving 3 bases between them. This CDR3 is CASSFVTDTQYY. The DNA of the CDR3 is TGTGCCAGCAGTTTCGTCACAGATACGCAGTATTAT.

There are many counts of this clonotype. The chain recombines TRBV12-3 or TRBV12-4 with TRBJ2-1, with TRBD2 matching 12 bases. The trim removed 6 bases at V and 9 bases at J, leaving 9 bases unmatched. The CDR3 totals 15 residues. In DNA, the CDR3 is TGTGCCAGCAGCCCAACTAGCGGGGGGATTTCTGAGCAGTTCTTC. It codes for CASSPTSGGISEQFF.

At least ten counts were recorded for this clonotype. The rearrangement links TRBV5-5 to TRBJ1-1; D is unclear. The CDR3 has 15 amino acids. V lost 4 bases and J 2 bases, leaving 15 bases between the germline ends. Germline CDR1 and CDR2: SGHKS and YYEKEE (reference sequence). In DNA, the CDR3 is TGTGCCAGCAGCCCTTTGTCTACGAGAAACACTGAAGCTTTCTTT. Translated, it gives CASSPLSTRNTEAFF.